This TCR beta chain was captured by sequencing in a study of blood T cells in healthy people across ages. Study-level results: From one million sequenced T cells, diversity estimates were lower bounds. What prevented conclusive comparison of naive and antigen-experienced cells was that PBMCs were unsorted. Among long-lived donors, naive CD4+ cells were more numerous and diversity higher than in aged donors.

This CDR3 comprises 17 residues. J was trimmed by 0 bases and V by 4 bases; bases with no gene match: 8. Germline V gene lookup returns CDR1 LGHDT and CDR2 YNNKEL (reference sequence). This clonotype came up a few times. As yet, its antigen is unknown. A second PCR, run for about 7 to 11 cycles, used a sample-barcoded 5' primer plus a J-beta primer mix. A 12-random-nucleotide template-switch adaptor tagged each cDNA molecule. TCRdb reprocessed the 5' RACE reads via MiXCR and lists one record per CDR3 protein. The sample carries some 760,000 distinct CDR3 sequences, approximately 25% recorded once. This same sample was also part of a study on T cells of mothers and their children.

The sequenced material came from blood. This sequence joins TRBV3-1 and TRBJ1-5, with 8 nucleotides matching TRBD1. The sequence was collected from a boy younger than 18 in good health. CDR3 bases: TGTGCCAGCAGCCCTACTTCAGGGGGCTATAGCAATCAGCCCCAGCATTTT. Translating it yields CASSPTSGGYSNQPQHF.